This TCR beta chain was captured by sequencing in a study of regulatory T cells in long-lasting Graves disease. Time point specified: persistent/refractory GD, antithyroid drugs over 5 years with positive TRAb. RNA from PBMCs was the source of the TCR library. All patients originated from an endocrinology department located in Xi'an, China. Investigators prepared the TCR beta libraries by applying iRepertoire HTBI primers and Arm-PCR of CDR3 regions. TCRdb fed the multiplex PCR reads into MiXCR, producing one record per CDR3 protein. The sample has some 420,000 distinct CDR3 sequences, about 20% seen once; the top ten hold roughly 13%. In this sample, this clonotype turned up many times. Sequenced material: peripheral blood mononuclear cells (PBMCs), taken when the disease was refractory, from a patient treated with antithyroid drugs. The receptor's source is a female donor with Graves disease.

The CDR3 DNA reads as TGTGCCAGCAGTTTTTTGGGGTTAGCTAACTATGGCTACACCTTC. It is translated as CASSFLGLANYGYTF. The gene calls are TRBV28 and TRBJ1-2, with D uncertain. The CDR3 extends over 15 amino acids. Trimming took off 3 bases at V and 0 bases at J, with 11 bases between the two ends. The germline V gene encodes CDR1 MDHEN and CDR2 SYDVKM.